This entry lists 6 T cell receptor beta chains sequenced from one sample in a study of T-cell reconstitution after alpha-beta-depleted transplantation in children. TCRbeta library preparation incorporated unique molecular identifiers. TCRdb reanalysed the PCR reads using MiXCR and keeps one entry per CDR3 protein. The sample consists of 600,000 to 800,000 distinct CDR3 sequences, 13% of them appearing once. Specimen: PBMCs, collected before TCRalphabeta/CD19-depleted stem cell transplant. These receptors all stem from a girl aged 2 to 10 with congenital amegakaryocytic thrombocytopenia, due to receive a stem cell transplant.

This chain uses TRBV25-1 with TRBJ2-7, with no clear D. CDR3 length: 12 amino acids. The germline V gene has CDR1 MGHDK and CDR2 SYGVNS. Between the trimmed V and J ends, which lost 6 bases and 5 bases, there was a span of 11 bases. CDR3: CASRIAEDEQYF. CDR3 nucleotide sequence: TGTGCCAGCAGGATCGCAGAGGACGAGCAGTACTTC.

The chain joins TRBV7-7 to TRBJ2-1; D remains ambiguous. Trimming removed 1 base from V and 3 bases from J, with 10 bases in between. The CDR3 covers 15 residues. Germline V lookup: CDR1 SSHAT, CDR2 FNYEAQ (reference sequence). CDR3 in DNA: TGTGCCAGCAGCTTAGACTCCGGCGGCTACAATGAGCAGTTCTTC. This encodes CASSLDSGGYNEQFF. Together with reference TRBV7-7 and TRBJ2-1, the CDR3 gives the full variable domain: GAGVSQSPRYKVTKRGQDVTLRCDPISSHATLYWYQQALGQGPEFLTYFNYEAQPDKSGLPSDRFSAERPEGSISTLTIQRTEQRDSAMYRCASSLDSGGYNEQFFGPGTRLTVL.

This clonotype was counted at least ten times. The V gene is TRBV5-1, the J gene TRBJ2-3; TRBD2 might be the D (6 bases). This CDR3 is 17 amino acids long. Germline CDR1 reads SGHRS; CDR2 reads YFSETQ. V gave up 0 bases and J gave up 3 bases, with 17 bases separating them. CDR3 region: CASSLAGRVGLTDTQYF. The CDR3 DNA sequence: TGCGCCAGCAGCTTGGCCGGGAGAGTGGGATTAACAGATACGCAGTATTTT.

The chain links TRBV12-3 or TRBV12-4 to TRBJ2-5; the D gene is possibly TRBD2 (5 bases). The V end was cut by 3 bases, the J end by 9 bases, with 11 bases between. CDR3 size: 12 residues. CDR3 nucleotide sequence: TGTGCCAGCAGTTTCGGGTGGCGGGCCCAGTACTTC. Its protein product is CASSFGWRAQYF.

This clonotype occurred many times. The chain joins TRBV7-9 to TRBJ1-1; perhaps TRBD1 as D (6 bases). V gave up 4 bases and J gave up 3 bases, with 15 bases separating them. The CDR3 has 15 amino acids. Germline lookup yields CDR1 SEHNR and CDR2 FQNEAQ (reference sequence). The chain's CDR3 is CASSSPPGQYTEAFF. The DNA for the CDR3 is TGTGCCAGCAGCTCCCCTCCCGGACAGTACACTGAAGCTTTCTTT.

The rearrangement links TRBV6-2 or TRBV6-3 to TRBJ2-1; D may match TRBD1 or TRBD2 (5 bases each). This CDR3 has 11 residues. Germline V gene lookup returns CDR1 MNHEY and CDR2 SVGEGT. The V and J ends lost 6 bases and 16 bases respectively, with 16 bases between them. CDR3 in DNA: TGTGCCAGCAGCAGAAGGGACCGCCGTTTCTTC. Translated, it gives CASSRRDRRFF.